This T cell receptor (beta chain) was recorded in a study of graft-versus-host responses after intestinal transplantation. Study in general: Each of the recipients got a multivisceral, liver-intestinal, or isolated intestinal transplant. Induction using anti-thymocyte globulin, followed by tacrolimus and steroids for roughly 3 years, was given to all recipients. Study-wide results and caveats: Recipient marrow held GvH clones, some first seen in ileum or blood. Patients who carried graft-donor T cell macrochimerism also had high graft-versus-host to host-versus-graft clonal ratios in their allografts.

Repertoires were generated with immunoSEQ multiplex PCR, while TCRdb's copy carries only in-frame clones and drops some. The table includes about 110,000 clones, around 95% detected once. Notes on this clone: No antigen is known for it.

The material sequenced was unstimulated CD8+ T cells sorted from spleen or lymph node cells, taken before intestinal transplant. This sequence was found in a human donor who received an intestinal transplant.

The CDR3 region has the DNA TGTGCCAGCAGCCCGGGGGGTGAGGGGACCTACGAGCAGTACTTC. Translation gives CASSPGGEGTYEQYF. The genes are TRBV6-1 and TRBJ2-7; TRBD2 aligns across 7 bases. Germline trimming cut 6 bases from V and 2 bases from J; bases unmatched to any gene: 10. The CDR3 extends over 15 amino acids. CDR1 is MNHNS, CDR2 SASEGT, per germline.